The 10 T cell receptor beta chains below come from one sample, sequenced in a study of blood T cell repertoires in COVID-19. Clones were sequenced by immunoSEQ multiplex PCR, and TCRdb holds only the in-frame ones, with some missing. The data hold around 30,000 clones, with about nine tenths observed a single time. The sequencing sample was made of peripheral blood. These receptors originate from a man older than 75 with acute or convalescent COVID-19.

This clone was seen a handful of times. The chain recombines TRBV3-1 (or the pseudogene TRBV3-2) with TRBJ1-1, with D hard to call. V gave up 1 base and J gave up 4 bases, with 7 bases separating them. Per the germline V gene, CDR1 is LGHDT and CDR2 is YNNKEL (reference sequence). This CDR3 is 13 amino acids long. In nucleotides, the CDR3 is TGTGCCAGCAGCCAAGGCTGGCCCACTGAAGCTTTCTTT. Translation gives CASSQGWPTEAFF.

The chain carries TRBV5-1 and TRBJ1-1; D not resolved. The CDR3 is 15 amino acids. Germline CDR1 and CDR2: SGHRS and YFSETQ. V shed 2 bases and J shed 1 base, with 12 bases lying between them. The CDR3 protein is CASSFNLRSNTEAFF. In DNA form, the CDR3 reads TGCGCCAGCAGCTTCAATCTCAGGTCGAACACTGAAGCTTTCTTT.

The chain links TRBV7-6 to TRBJ2-6, with 9 bases aligning to TRBD1. This CDR3 is built from 18 residues. Germline CDR1 SGHVS, CDR2 FNYEAQ. The V and J ends lost 5 bases and 1 base, in that order; junction bases with no gene match: 9. This CDR3 reads CASSPGTGSLSGANVLTF. The CDR3, as DNA: TGTGCCAGCAGCCCCGGGACAGGGAGTTTGTCTGGGGCCAACGTCCTGACTTTC. Looking up the rest from reference TRBV7-6 and TRBJ2-6 gives the full variable domain: GAGVSQSPRYKVTKRGQDVALRCDPISGHVSLYWYRQALGQGPEFLTYFNYEAQQDKSGLPNDRFSAERPEGSISTLTIQRTEQRDSAMYRCASSPGTGSLSGANVLTFGAGSRLTVL.

The chain couples TRBV7-9 to TRBJ1-2; 9 bases are a match to TRBD1. V dropped 4 bases and J dropped 7; count of bases not matched to a gene: 7. This CDR3 region has 14 residues. In germline, CDR1 is SEHNR, CDR2 FQNEAQ (reference sequence). The DNA of the CDR3 is TGTGCCAGCAGCTCCGGGACAGGGTTTTCTGGCTACACCTTC. Amino acids: CASSSGTGFSGYTF.

This clone came up a few times. V and J are TRBV3-1 (or the pseudogene TRBV3-2) and TRBJ1-1; no clear D gene. The germline V gene has CDR1 LGHDT and CDR2 YNNKEL (reference sequence). The CDR3 spans 14 residues. Trimming cost V 6 bases and J 1 base, with 12 bases left between them. Here the CDR3 reads CASRPAGGNTEAFF. CDR3 DNA sequence: TGTGCCAGCAGGCCTGCCGGAGGGAACACTGAAGCTTTCTTT.

The chain carries TRBV25-1 and TRBJ2-3, with 8 bases lining up with TRBD1. This CDR3 is 18 amino acids long. V trimming: 1 base; J trimming: 4 bases; junction bases outside the gene matches: 13. Germline values: CDR1 MGHDK, CDR2 SYGVNS. CDR3 amino acids: CASSESPYRGKPADTQYF. The CDR3 DNA is TGTGCCAGCAGTGAATCCCCCTACAGGGGGAAACCGGCAGATACGCAGTATTTT.

This rearrangement joins TRBV5-1 to TRBJ1-2; 8 bases are shared with TRBD1. Germline V lookup: CDR1 SGHRS, CDR2 YFSETQ. With 0 bases clipped from V and 6 bases from J, the junction kept 10 bases outside the gene matches. This CDR3 is 16 amino acids long. The CDR3 reads CASSLVPGQVSDGYTF. CDR3 DNA: TGCGCCAGCAGCTTGGTTCCGGGACAGGTCTCAGATGGCTACACCTTC. Looking up the rest from reference TRBV5-1 and TRBJ1-2 gives the full variable domain: KAGVTQTPRYLIKTRGQQVTLSCSPISGHRSVSWYQQTPGQGLQFLFEYFSETQRNKGNFPGRFSGRQFSNSRSEMNVSTLELGDSALYLCASSLVPGQVSDGYTFGSGTRLTVV.

The rearrangement uses TRBV19 and TRBJ1-2; the match to TRBD1 covers 9 bases. The CDR3 length is 15 residues. CDR1 is LNHDA and CDR2 is SQIVND in the germline V gene (reference sequence). V lost 7 bases to trimming and J lost 7 bases; unmatched junction nucleotides: 13. The CDR3 DNA follows: TGTGCCAGTACCACATCAAGGGGGACAGGGCTTGGCTACACCTTC. Translation: CASTTSRGTGLGYTF.

The chain recombines TRBV6-5 with TRBJ1-2, with 8 bases lining up with TRBD1. V dropped 2 bases and J dropped 8; count of bases not matched to a gene: 4. The germline CDR1 and CDR2 sequences are MNHEY and SVGAGI. The CDR3 sequence is 13 residues long. As DNA, the CDR3 is TGTGCCAGCAGTTACAGCACAGGGGGGGGCTACACCTTC. Its protein product is CASSYSTGGGYTF.

V gene TRBV7-9 combines with J gene TRBJ1-6; D remains ambiguous. The CDR3 extends over 15 amino acids. Germline loops: CDR1 SEHNR, CDR2 FQNEAQ (reference sequence). V lost 5 bases and J 8 bases, leaving 16 bases between the germline ends. The CDR3 DNA reads TGTGCCAGCAGCCCCTTGAGAGGCCGAGATTCACCCCTCCACTTT. It codes for CASSPLRGRDSPLHF.